This T cell receptor beta chain was documented in a study of beta chain features in type 1 diabetes. Study-level information: Cell yields, gender and age were comparable in patients and healthy donors. Study-level findings and limits: Shorter TCRB CDR3s, moderately but significantly so, marked every one of the four CD4+ subsets in Type 1 diabetes patients.

Regarding this clone: Its antigen is unknown.

What was sequenced were expressed TCRB transcripts, since all of the isolated RNA had been reverse transcribed. Reads from naive, central memory and regulatory T cell samples averaged around 3.6 million. TCRdb keeps only in-frame clones here, not all; method: immunoSEQ multiplex PCR. The repertoire holds about 260,000 clones, approximately 20% seen once, with roughly 0.028% in the top ten. With V trimmed by 7 bases and J by 4 bases, 8 bases remained unmatched. The CDR3 length is 14 residues. Germline V gene lookup returns CDR1 SEHNR and CDR2 FQNEAQ (reference sequence). This TCR was recovered from a woman aged 35 to 49 with type 1 diabetes. Material for sequencing was naive CD4+ T cells from blood. V and J are TRBV7-9 and TRBJ1-2, with 8 bases identical to TRBD1. For the CDR3, the DNA is TGTGCCAGCATCACCGGACAGGGACCCTATGGCTACACCTTC. Its protein product is CASITGQGPYGYTF.